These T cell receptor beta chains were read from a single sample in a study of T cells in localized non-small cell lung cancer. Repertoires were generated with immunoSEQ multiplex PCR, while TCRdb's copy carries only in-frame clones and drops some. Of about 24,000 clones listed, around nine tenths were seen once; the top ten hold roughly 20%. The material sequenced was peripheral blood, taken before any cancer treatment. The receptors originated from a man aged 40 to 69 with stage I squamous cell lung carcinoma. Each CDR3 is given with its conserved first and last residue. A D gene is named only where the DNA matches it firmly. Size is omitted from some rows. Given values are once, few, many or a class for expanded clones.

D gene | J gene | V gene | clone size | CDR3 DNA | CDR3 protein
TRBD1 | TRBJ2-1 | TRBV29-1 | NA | TGCAGCGTTGAATACCGGACAGGGGGTGAGCAGTTCTTC | CSVEYRTGGEQFF
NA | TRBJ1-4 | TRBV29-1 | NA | TGCAGCGTTAACAGGGAGGGAGAAAAACTGTTTTTT | CSVNREGEKLFF
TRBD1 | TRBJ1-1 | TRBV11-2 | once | TGTGCCAGCAGCGTCGACAGGGGGGTTGGTACTGAAGCTTTCTTT | CASSVDRGVGTEAFF
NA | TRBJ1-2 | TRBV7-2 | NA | TGTGCCAGCAGCTCACACAGGGAGTCCTATGGCTACACCTTC | CASSSHRESYGYTF
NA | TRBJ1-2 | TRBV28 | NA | TGTGCCAGCCGAGACTATGGCTACACCTTC | CASRDYGYTF
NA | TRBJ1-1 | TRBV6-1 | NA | TGTGCCAGCAGTGAAAATTTATGGTACAGATCCCCTGAGGGGAACACTGAAGCTTTCTTT | CASSENLWYRSPEGNTEAFF
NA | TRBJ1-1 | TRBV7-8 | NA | TGTGCCAGCAGCTTAGCCGGGGTTGGGAGCACTGAAGCTTTCTTT | CASSLAGVGSTEAFF
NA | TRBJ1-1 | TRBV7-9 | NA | TGTGCCAGCAGCTTTGGGGATTACACTGAAGCTTTCTTT | CASSFGDYTEAFF
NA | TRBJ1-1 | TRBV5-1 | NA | TGCGCCAGCAGCCTGGGGGTTGACACTGAAGCTTTCTTT | CASSLGVDTEAFF
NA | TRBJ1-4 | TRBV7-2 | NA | TGTGCCAGCAGCTTAGATGCAACTAATGAAAAACTGTTTTTT | CASSLDATNEKLFF
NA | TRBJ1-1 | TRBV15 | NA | TGTGCCACCAGCAGAGGGGTATCCATGACTGAAGCTTTCTTT | CATSRGVSMTEAFF
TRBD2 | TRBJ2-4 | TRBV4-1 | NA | TGCGCCAGCAGCCAAGAGGGTCAAGCGGGGCCCTCCAAAAACATTCAGTACTTC | CASSQEGQAGPSKNIQYF
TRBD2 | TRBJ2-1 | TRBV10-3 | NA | TGTGCCATCAGTGCACCCGCTAGCGGGGGGTACAATGAGCAGTTCTTC | CAISAPASGGYNEQFF
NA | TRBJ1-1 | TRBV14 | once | TGTGCCAGCAGCCAACAGTTGGGGGGCGGCACTGAAGCTTTCTTT | CASSQQLGGGTEAFF
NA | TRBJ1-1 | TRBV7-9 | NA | TGTGCCAGCAGCTTAGACGGCCTGAACACTGAAGCTTTCTTT | CASSLDGLNTEAFF
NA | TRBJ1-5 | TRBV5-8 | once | TGTGCCAGCAGCTCCTACAGCGTCCCCAATCAGCCCCAGCATTTT | CASSSYSVPNQPQHF
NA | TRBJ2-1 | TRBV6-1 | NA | TGTGCCAGCAGGCGGGTAGGGGGGCTCGGTGAGCAGTTCTTC | CASRRVGGLGEQFF
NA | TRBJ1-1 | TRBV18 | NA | TGTGCCAGCTCACCAGTAGAGAACACTGAAGCTTTCTTT | CASSPVENTEAFF
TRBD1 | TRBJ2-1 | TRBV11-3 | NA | TGTGCCAGCAGCCTGGGACAGGGGGGCTACAATGAGCAGTTCTTC | CASSLGQGGYNEQFF
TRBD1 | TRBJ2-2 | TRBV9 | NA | TGTGCCACCTCGACAGGGACGTCCGGGGAGCTGTTTTTT | CATSTGTSGELFF
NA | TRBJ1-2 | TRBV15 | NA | TGTGCCACCAGCAAAGGCCTAGGGGATGGCTACACCTTC | CATSKGLGDGYTF
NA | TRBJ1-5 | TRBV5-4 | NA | TGTGCCAGCAGCTTGTATGAGGGTACCCCAGATCAGCCCCAGCATTTT | CASSLYEGTPDQPQHF
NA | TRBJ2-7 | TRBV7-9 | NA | TGTGCCAGCAGCCTAGGTGGGGTGCAGGACGAGCAGTACTTC | CASSLGGVQDEQYF
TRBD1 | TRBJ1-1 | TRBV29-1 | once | TGCAGCGTTGAAGCAAGCGGACAGGCGGTAGGGAACACTGAAGCTTTCTTT | CSVEASGQAVGNTEAFF
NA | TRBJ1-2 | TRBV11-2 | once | TGTGCCAGCAGCCTAGTCAGGGATGGCTACACCTTC | CASSLVRDGYTF
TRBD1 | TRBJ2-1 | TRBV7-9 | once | TGTGCCAGCAGCCTCACAGGGGCCAATGAGCAGTTCTTC | CASSLTGANEQFF
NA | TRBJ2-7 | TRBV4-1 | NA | TGCGCCAGCAGCCAAGATGGCGGGGACAGTTCCTACGAGCAGTACTTC | CASSQDGGDSSYEQYF
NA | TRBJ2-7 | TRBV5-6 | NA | TGTGCCAGCAGTTTGACCCGGGACCCCTTGAACGAGCAGTACTTC | CASSLTRDPLNEQYF
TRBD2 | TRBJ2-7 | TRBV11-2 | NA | TGTGCCAGCAGCAGAGAGCCTAGCGGGTACGAGCAGTACTTC | CASSREPSGYEQYF
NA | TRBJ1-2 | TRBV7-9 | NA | TGTGCCAGCAGCTTTGACCCTTACTATGGCTACACCTTC | CASSFDPYYGYTF
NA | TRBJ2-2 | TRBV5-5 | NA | TGTGCCAGCAGCTTGGAATCCGCGAACACCGGGGAGCTGTTTTTT | CASSLESANTGELFF
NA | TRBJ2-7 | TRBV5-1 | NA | TGCGCCAGCAGCCACGAGGGGAGAATAGAGTACGAGCAGTACTTC | CASSHEGRIEYEQYF
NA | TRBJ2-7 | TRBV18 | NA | TGTGCCAGCTCTTCGTTCACGTACGAGCAGTACTTC | CASSSFTYEQYF
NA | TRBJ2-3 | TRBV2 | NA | TGTGCCAGCAGTCCTAGGACAGGGGTTGGGCAGTCCGCGGGAGGTACGCAGTATTTT | CASSPRTGVGQSAGGTQYF
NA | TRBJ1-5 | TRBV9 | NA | TGTGCCAGCAGCGGCCCGGGCGGAATTGGGCCCCAGCATTTT | CASSGPGGIGPQHF
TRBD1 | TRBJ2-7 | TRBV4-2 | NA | TGTGCCAGCACCGGGACAGGGTCCTACGAGCAGTACTTC | CASTGTGSYEQYF
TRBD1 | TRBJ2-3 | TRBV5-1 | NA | TGCGCCAGCAGCATGGGACAGGGAGGCTGGGGCACAGATACGCAGTATTTT | CASSMGQGGWGTDTQYF
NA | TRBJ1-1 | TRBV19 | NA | TGTGCCAGTAAAAGGAGTTGGACTGAAGCTTTCTTT | CASKRSWTEAFF
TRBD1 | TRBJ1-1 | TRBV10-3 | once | TGTGCCACCCGTCCCGGGACAGGGGAGGGCACTGAAGCTTTCTTT | CATRPGTGEGTEAFF
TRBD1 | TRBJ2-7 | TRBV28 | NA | TGTGCCAGCAGTCCGACGGACAGGGGAGGCTACGAGCAGTACTTC | CASSPTDRGGYEQYF
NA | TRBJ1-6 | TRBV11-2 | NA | TGTGCCAGCAGCCCCGGGGTTGCCCTCCACTTT | CASSPGVALHF